This T cell receptor (beta chain) was sequenced during a study of graft-versus-host responses after intestinal transplantation. Study-wide context: The recipients all started with anti-thymocyte globulin induction and then took tacrolimus and steroids for 3 to 4 years. Study conclusions and caveats: Recipient bone marrow held GvH clones, some seen earlier in ileum or blood.

The data were produced by immunoSEQ multiplex PCR, yet TCRdb's version contains in-frame clones alone and is incomplete. In the table there are under 75,000 clones, 90% of which are singletons. As to this clone: The target antigen is unknown.

Germline assignment: CDR1 MGHRA and CDR2 YSYEKL. The ends were cut back, 1 base at V and 0 bases at J, with 9 bases in the middle. This CDR3 spans 15 amino acids. The chain recombines TRBV4-1 with TRBJ2-5; D may be TRBD1 (5 bases). The sequences come from unstimulated CD8+ T cells sorted from spleen or lymph node cells, collected before transplant. The clonotype comes from a human donor who was the organ donor for an intestinal transplant. The CDR3: CASSQGVDNQETQYF. In DNA, the CDR3 is TGCGCCAGCAGCCAAGGCGTGGACAACCAAGAGACCCAGTACTTC.